Below, 3 T cell receptor beta chains from the same sample are listed, as sequenced in a study of blood T cell repertoires in COVID-19. Assay used: immunoSEQ multiplex PCR; TCRdb lists only in-frame clones, some missing. This table holds about 58,000 clones, less than 90% found once. Material: peripheral blood. These receptors all stem from a woman aged 70-85 years with active COVID-19.

The V gene is TRBV7-9, the J gene TRBJ2-7; 7 bases match TRBD1. Germline CDR1 reads SEHNR; CDR2 reads FQNEAQ (reference sequence). The V segment lost 3 bases and the J segment 5 bases; nucleotides outside the gene matches: 7. The length of the CDR3 is 14 residues. In DNA form, the CDR3 reads TGTGCCAGCAGCTTCGACAGGGAACCCAACGAGCAGTACTTC. It is translated as CASSFDREPNEQYF.

This rearrangement joins TRBV3-1 (or the pseudogene TRBV3-2) to TRBJ2-1; the D is unclear. CDR1 is LGHDT and CDR2 is YNNKEL in the germline V gene (reference sequence). The V gene lost 4 bases and the J gene lost 2 bases, with 9 bases spanning the gap. The CDR3 has 14 amino acids. CDR3 sequence: CASSLSSTYNEQFF. The CDR3 DNA is TGTGCCAGCAGCCTTAGCTCGACCTACAATGAGCAGTTCTTC.

This chain joins TRBV5-1 and TRBJ2-3; 10 nucleotides match TRBD2. Germline values: CDR1 SGHRS, CDR2 YFSETQ. After removal of 4 bases from V and 5 bases from J, the junction contained 10 bases not matched to a gene. CDR3 size: 16 residues. The CDR3 coding sequence is TGCGCCAGCAGCCCCCGTAGCGGGAGGACGATAGATACGCAGTATTTT. Residues: CASSPRSGRTIDTQYF.